Sequencing of this T cell receptor (beta chain) was carried out in a study of T cell responses to AZD1222 COVID-19 vaccine. The junction had 17 bases not matched to a gene; V was cut back by 7 bases and J by 0 bases. The V gene's germline CDR1 is SGHVS and CDR2 FNYEAQ. CDR3 size: 18 residues. Profiled with immunoSEQ multiplex PCR; TCRdb holds only in-frame clones, not every one. The sample has 110,000 or so clones; about 87% are singletons. Only a few counts were recorded for this clone. This receptor was obtained from an adult who received the AZD1222 COVID-19 vaccine. The input for sequencing was peripheral blood, taken 28 days after the second AZD1222 dose. The genes are TRBV7-6 and TRBJ1-1; 7 bases agree with TRBD1. CDR3 sequence: CASTQFIGGQTVNTEAFF. The CDR3 DNA sequence: TGTGCCAGCACCCAATTTATCGGGGGACAGACTGTGAACACTGAAGCTTTCTTT.